This T cell receptor beta chain originates from a study of T cell clusters in autoimmune cytopenias. This clonotype shows up as medium-sized by frequency. One tube held mixed TRB-A and TRB-B primer pools for touch-down PCR. TCRdb re-called the multiplex PCR reads and gives one entry per CDR3 protein, without DNA. The table for this sample gives about 1,500 distinct CDR3 sequences. Germline V gives CDR1 ENHRY, CDR2 SYGVKD. The CDR3 has 12 residues. Tens of thousands of genome equivalents of blood DNA were amplified for TRB. Separately, the same data were catalogued under a study of T cell repertoires in aging, cancer and after chemotherapy. That report notes: Immunological memory after chemotherapy cannot be judged from the repertoire data.

V gene TRBV10-3 combines with J gene TRBJ2-7; the TCRdb D gene call, TRBD2, has no DNA to confirm it. The source is a human donor in good health. Sequenced: peripheral blood. The CDR3 reads CAIKGGADEQYF.